These T cell receptor beta chains were read from a single sample in a study of cytomegalovirus exposure and HLA in healthy donors. This table comes from immunoSEQ multiplex PCR, and its TCRdb copy is limited to in-frame clones, with some not included. In the table there are 150,000 to 200,000 clones, roughly 80% of which are singletons. Material for sequencing was PBMCs. These receptors were collected from a boy younger than 18 in good health and CMV-seronegative. Both conserved end residues are part of each CDR3.

cdr3_length	v_call	j_call	cdr3_aa
16	TRBV19	TRBJ2-2	CASSVPTGTNTGELFF
15	TRBV6-5	TRBJ1-2	CASSQLLQGRYGYTF
16	TRBV11-2	TRBJ2-1	CASSFRSLAGINEQFF
15	TRBV9	TRBJ1-1	CASSVDPGSNTEAFF
12	TRBV6-5	TRBJ2-2	CASSLSPGELFF
15	TRBV19	TRBJ2-7	CATKSGTGATYEQYF
14	TRBV9	TRBJ1-2	CASSVEMGAVGYTF
14	TRBV4-1	TRBJ2-7	CASSPTGVLNEQYF
17	TRBV7-9	TRBJ1-1	CASSLWFEGARPTEAFF
15	TRBV4-2	TRBJ2-1	CASSPGDRGVNEQFF
13	TRBV6-1	TRBJ2-5	CASRGLAEETQYF
13	TRBV15	TRBJ2-2	CATSRQGSGELFF
13	TRBV7-3	TRBJ1-1	CASSTGGNREAFF
18	TRBV4-3	TRBJ1-2	CASSQTHPQGGNAYGYTF
15	TRBV6-5	TRBJ2-1	CASRYSPSSYNEQFF
17	TRBV4-1	TRBJ2-1	CASSLVIGGGTYNEQFF
15	TRBV5-4	TRBJ2-1	CASSGGLAGSNEQFF
17	TRBV9	TRBJ2-3	CASSVDREGEGTDTQYF
14	TRBV6-5	TRBJ1-4	CASSTGTGLAKLFF
15	TRBV15	TRBJ2-2	CATSSRASNTGELFF
18	TRBV2	TRBJ2-5	CASSDSLQLAAFEETQYF
13	TRBV6-5	TRBJ2-7	CASSSGLASEQYF
16	TRBV10-1	TRBJ2-2	CASSPKFSPNTGELFF
16	TRBV6-6	TRBJ2-1	CASSYSTVSGRALKVF
15	TRBV4-2	TRBJ1-2	CASSQDLGGFYGYTF
14	TRBV19	TRBJ2-3	CASSIDIPGDTQYF
18	TRBV9	TRBJ2-6	CASSVAFREGSGANVLTF
16	TRBV6-1	TRBJ2-1	CASSEGWGVTYNEQFF
11	TRBV28	TRBJ1-1	CALLGGSEAFF
13	TRBV7-9	TRBJ1-1	CSSSLGPNTEAFF
13	TRBV5-6	TRBJ1-5	CASTRGGSQPQHF
15	TRBV19	TRBJ2-3	CASTLGGVQPSTQYF
18	TRBV9	TRBJ1-4	CASSVGDSLWGTNEKLFF
15	TRBV19	TRBJ1-1	CASHPSDRRNTEAFF
11	TRBV7-9	TRBJ1-2	CSSSQRQVYTF
15	TRBV29-1	TRBJ2-1	CSVTDSTGNYNEQFF
15	TRBV11-2	TRBJ1-2	CASRKGGGQNYGYTF
15	TRBV2	TRBJ2-1	CASTPSGGYYNEQFF
16	TRBV19	TRBJ1-1	CASSRRSGATNTEAFF
20	TRBV15	TRBJ2-1	CATSRDDTFIGRPSYNEQFF
15	TRBV9	TRBJ1-1	CASSVGQGARAEAFF
17	TRBV29-1	TRBJ2-1	CSVTAGGNRGGYNEQFF
15	TRBV5-4	TRBJ2-1	CASSRTGASYNEQFF
19	TRBV19	TRBJ2-1	CASSLGGDSYFSSYNEQFF
13	TRBV5-1	TRBJ1-4	CASRELSGEKLFF
14	TRBV11-3	TRBJ2-1	CASSPGGADNEQFF
14	TRBV18	TRBJ2-4	CASSLSTDLNIQYF
16	TRBV21-1	TRBJ2-5	CASSKRQGKGMGTQYF
14	TRBV5-1	TRBJ2-3	CASSLERGTDTQYF
15	TRBV4-1	TRBJ2-5	CASSQGAGRQETQYF
14	TRBV25-1	TRBJ2-7	CASRGGQAAYEQCF
13	TRBV29-1	TRBJ2-7	CSVEDLAGREQYF
13	TRBV7-6	TRBJ2-7	CASSTINSYEQYF
17	TRBV10-3	TRBJ2-1	CAISTRLAGGPVNEQFF
14	TRBV4-1	TRBJ2-7	CASSQVDREDEQYF
15	TRBV7-9	TRBJ2-3	CASSFPGTSTDTQYF
13	TRBV19	TRBJ1-2	CASSVMEGYGYTF